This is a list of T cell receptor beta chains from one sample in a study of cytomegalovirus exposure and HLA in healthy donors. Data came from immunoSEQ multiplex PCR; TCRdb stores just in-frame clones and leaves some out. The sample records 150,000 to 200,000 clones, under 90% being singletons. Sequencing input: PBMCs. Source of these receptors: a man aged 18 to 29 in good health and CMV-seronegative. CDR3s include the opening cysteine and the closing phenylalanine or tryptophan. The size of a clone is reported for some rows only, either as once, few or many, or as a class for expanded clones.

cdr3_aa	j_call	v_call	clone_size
CASTLPGLAGEGEQFF	TRBJ2-1	TRBV28	once
CASSPSDRPSYEQYF	TRBJ2-7	TRBV7-9	NA
CASSKQGGYGYTF	TRBJ1-2	TRBV7-3	few
CASQRSGFTDTQYF	TRBJ2-3	TRBV5-1	NA
CASSLKAGQVLSRLFF	TRBJ1-4	TRBV28	NA
CASSAPVGGNTEAFF	TRBJ1-1	TRBV7-9	NA
CASSLRTELGTQYF	TRBJ2-5	TRBV9	NA
CASSLASGTDTQYF	TRBJ2-3	TRBV7-9	NA
CAWSDLGGDEKLFF	TRBJ1-4	TRBV30	NA
CASSPRTGSTGELFF	TRBJ2-2	TRBV7-3	NA
CASSSGTVNSPLHF	TRBJ1-6	TRBV5-1	NA
CASTHPTAYGYTF	TRBJ1-2	TRBV5-4	NA
CASSLSGQGYEQYF	NA	TRBV5-1	NA
CASSLVGGLDEQFF	TRBJ2-1	TRBV7-8	NA
CASSPTYTGVGEKLFF	TRBJ1-4	TRBV5-1	NA
CASSYGQGRGYTF	TRBJ1-2	TRBV6-5	NA
CASSEAPLGGADTQYF	TRBJ2-3	TRBV6-1	few
CASDRDRVGNQPQHF	TRBJ1-5	TRBV12-5	few
CASSLESQNHGYTF	TRBJ1-2	TRBV28	once
CASSLQGSMDEQYF	TRBJ2-7	TRBV7-9	NA
CASSFQGLSYEQYF	TRBJ2-7	TRBV7-2	NA
CASSPGTAYAYEQYF	TRBJ2-7	TRBV5-1	NA
CASSPYHGTGGRNTIYF	TRBJ1-3	TRBV4-2	NA
CASSWGIARGTNEQYF	TRBJ2-7	TRBV28	once
CASIREGLRVAFF	TRBJ1-1	TRBV6-1	NA
CASSWGEGAVNF	TRBJ1-5	TRBV28	once
CASSLRTGAARAFF	TRBJ1-1	TRBV28	NA
CASSSGQNQPQHF	TRBJ1-5	TRBV7-7	few
CASSESGQGADTQYF	TRBJ2-3	TRBV6-4	few
CASSPLRREETQYF	TRBJ2-5	TRBV6-4	NA
CASSLFGGRGTDTQYF	TRBJ2-3	TRBV11-1	few